Detailed here is one T cell receptor beta chain. This specimen belongs to a study of blood T cell repertoires in COVID-19. Data came from immunoSEQ multiplex PCR; TCRdb stores just in-frame clones and leaves some out. The sample consists of about 210,000 clones, around 90% of them appearing once. CDR3 length: 11 amino acids. Trimming shortened V by 6 bases and J by 4 bases, and 10 bases separated the two germline ends. Germline CDR1 DFQATT, CDR2 SNEGSKA (reference sequence). Sequenced: peripheral blood. This clonotype was sampled from a man younger than 45 with acute or convalescent COVID-19. This rearrangement joins TRBV20-1 to TRBJ2-7; D perhaps matches TRBD1 (6 bases). The CDR3 nucleotides read TGCAGTGCGGGACATAATTACGAGCAGTACTTC. Its translation: CSAGHNYEQYF.